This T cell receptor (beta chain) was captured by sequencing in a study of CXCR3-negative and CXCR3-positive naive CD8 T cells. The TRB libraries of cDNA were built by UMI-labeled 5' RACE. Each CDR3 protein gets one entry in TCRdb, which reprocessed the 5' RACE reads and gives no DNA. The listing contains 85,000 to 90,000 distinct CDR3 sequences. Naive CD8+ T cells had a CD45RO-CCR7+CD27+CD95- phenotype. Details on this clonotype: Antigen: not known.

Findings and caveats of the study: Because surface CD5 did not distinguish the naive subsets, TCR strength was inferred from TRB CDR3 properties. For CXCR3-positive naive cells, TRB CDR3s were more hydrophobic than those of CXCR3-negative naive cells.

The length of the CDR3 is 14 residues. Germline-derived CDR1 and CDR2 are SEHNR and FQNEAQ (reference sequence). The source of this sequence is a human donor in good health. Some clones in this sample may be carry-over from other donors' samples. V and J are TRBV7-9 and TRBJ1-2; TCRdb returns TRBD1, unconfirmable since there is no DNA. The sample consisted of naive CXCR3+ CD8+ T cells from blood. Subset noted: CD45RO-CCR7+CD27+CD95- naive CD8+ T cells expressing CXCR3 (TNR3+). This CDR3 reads CASSWAGANYGYTF.